Listed below are T cell receptor beta chains from one sample, sequenced in a study of T-cell memory formation after mild COVID-19. TCRdb ran MiXCR on the 5' RACE reads and lists one entry per CDR3 protein. The sample has 40,000 to 60,000 distinct CDR3 sequences; over 8.5% are singletons. The sample comprised PBMCs or a T cell subset sorted from them (not recorded which). These receptors all come from an adult woman who had mild COVID-19 (a few samples of this study predate the infection). Cell type and time point are not known. Both conserved end residues are part of each CDR3. The order of the fields is J gene, V gene, CDR3 protein.

TRBJ1-1	TRBV9	CASSGLQGTEAFF
TRBJ1-2	TRBV4-1	CASSHLLTGGGKSGYTF
TRBJ2-1	TRBV2	CASSSGYGGNEQFF
TRBJ2-7	TRBV3-1	CASSQPPVEQYF
TRBJ2-7	TRBV4-1	CASSTWTSGSTEQYF
TRBJ2-7	TRBV3-1	CASSQVSGGPYEQYF
TRBJ2-2	TRBV12-3/TRBV12-4	CASSPTSTGELFF
TRBJ2-5	TRBV6-5	CASSPGTDIYQETQYF
TRBJ1-3	TRBV12-3/TRBV12-4	CASSFQSSGNTIYF
TRBJ2-1	TRBV6-1	CASSVNSGGDYNEQFF
TRBJ2-2	TRBV7-6	CASSFRMTGHHTGELFF
TRBJ2-7	TRBV30	CAWSVPPIEQYF
TRBJ1-5	TRBV20-1	CSASSLGYGNQPQHF
TRBJ2-3	TRBV30	CAWSVGQPADTQYF
TRBJ1-2	TRBV7-3	CASSLTPEKNYGYTF
TRBJ2-7	TRBV5-1	CASSLASDPAYEQYF
TRBJ2-3	TRBV5-4	CASSLAGSTDTQYF
TRBJ1-2	TRBV4-3	CASSQENRALDYGYTF
TRBJ2-1	TRBV20-1	CSARPLAGVYEQFF
TRBJ2-6	TRBV4-1	CASSQVPSFSGANVLTF
TRBJ1-1	TRBV2	CASSERGQGATEAFF
TRBJ1-5	TRBV20-1	CSARDPGQGRNQPQHF
TRBJ1-1	TRBV24-1	CATSNGASEAFF
TRBJ2-3	TRBV9	CASSVEAGRTDTQYF
TRBJ1-5	TRBV28	CASSLFRGTGNQPQHF
TRBJ2-1	TRBV6-1	CASSEWGIEQFF
TRBJ2-2	TRBV5-1	CASSLDGSGRSGTGELFF
TRBJ2-7	TRBV30	CAWSVLGGLAGSYEQYF
TRBJ2-7	TRBV5-1	CASSLATGWTYEQYF
TRBJ2-5	TRBV19	CASKERPLQETQYF
TRBJ2-1	TRBV11-3	CASRPGRTYNEQFF
TRBJ2-1	TRBV20-1	CSVTGTSGYEQFF
TRBJ2-5	TRBV11-2	CASSLGPAETQYF
TRBJ2-4	TRBV29-1	CSAGQGARENIQYF
TRBJ2-1	TRBV4-3	CASSQNGLASGSNEQFF
TRBJ1-1	TRBV12-3/TRBV12-4	CASTASPGQGGTEAFF
TRBJ2-7	TRBV5-1	CASSRLGGVDEQYF
TRBJ2-7	TRBV12-3/TRBV12-4	CASSPGSPFEQYF
TRBJ1-1	TRBV15	CATSSYYRDTEAFF
TRBJ1-5	TRBV19	CASRERVWGNQPQHF